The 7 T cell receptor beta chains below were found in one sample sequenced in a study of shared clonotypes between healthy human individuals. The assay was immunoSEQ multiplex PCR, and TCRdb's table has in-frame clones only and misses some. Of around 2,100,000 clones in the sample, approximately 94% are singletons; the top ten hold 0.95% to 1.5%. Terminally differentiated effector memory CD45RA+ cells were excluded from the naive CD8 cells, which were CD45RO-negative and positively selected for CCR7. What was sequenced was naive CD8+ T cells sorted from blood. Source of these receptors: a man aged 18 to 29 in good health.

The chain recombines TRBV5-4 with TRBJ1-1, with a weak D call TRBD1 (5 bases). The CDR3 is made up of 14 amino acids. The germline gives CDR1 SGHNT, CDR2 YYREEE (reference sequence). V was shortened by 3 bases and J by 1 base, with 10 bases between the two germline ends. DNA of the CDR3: TGTGCCAGCAGCTACTGGGGGGGGAACACTGAAGCTTTCTTT. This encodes CASSYWGGNTEAFF. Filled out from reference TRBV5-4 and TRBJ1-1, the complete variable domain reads ETGVTQSPTHLIKTRGQQVTLRCSSQSGHNTVSWYQQALGQGPQFIFQYYREEENGRGNFPPRFSGLQFPNYSSELNVNALELDDSALYLCASSYWGGNTEAFFGQGTRLTVV.

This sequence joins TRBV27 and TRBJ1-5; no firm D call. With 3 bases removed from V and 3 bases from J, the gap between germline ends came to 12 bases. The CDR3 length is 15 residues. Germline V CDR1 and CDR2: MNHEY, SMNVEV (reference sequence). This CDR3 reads CASSFLSGINQPQHF. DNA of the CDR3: TGTGCCAGCAGTTTTCTAAGCGGCATCAATCAGCCCCAGCATTTT.

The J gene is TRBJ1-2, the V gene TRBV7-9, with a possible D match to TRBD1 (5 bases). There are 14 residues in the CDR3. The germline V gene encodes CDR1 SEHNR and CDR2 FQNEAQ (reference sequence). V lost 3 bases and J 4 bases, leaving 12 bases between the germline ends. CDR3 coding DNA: TGTGCCAGCAGCTTTTCCAGGGAAGGCTATGGCTACACCTTC. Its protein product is CASSFSREGYGYTF.

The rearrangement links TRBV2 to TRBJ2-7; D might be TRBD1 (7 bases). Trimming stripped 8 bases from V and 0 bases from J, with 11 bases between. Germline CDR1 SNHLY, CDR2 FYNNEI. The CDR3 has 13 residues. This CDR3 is CASGGTDSYEQYF. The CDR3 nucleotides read TGTGCCAGCGGGGGGACAGACTCCTACGAGCAGTACTTC.

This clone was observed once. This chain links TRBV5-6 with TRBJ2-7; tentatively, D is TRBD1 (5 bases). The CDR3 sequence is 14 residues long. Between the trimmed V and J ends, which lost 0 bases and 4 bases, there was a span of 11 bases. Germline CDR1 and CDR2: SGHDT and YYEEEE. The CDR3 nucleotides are TGTGCCAGCAGCTTGGATCAGGGTGGATACGAGCAGTACTTC. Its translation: CASSLDQGGYEQYF.

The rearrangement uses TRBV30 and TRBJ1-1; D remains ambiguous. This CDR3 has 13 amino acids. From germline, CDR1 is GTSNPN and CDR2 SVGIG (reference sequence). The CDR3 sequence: CARTRAGNTEAFF. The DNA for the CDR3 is TGTGCTAGAACCCGGGCGGGGAACACTGAAGCTTTCTTT.

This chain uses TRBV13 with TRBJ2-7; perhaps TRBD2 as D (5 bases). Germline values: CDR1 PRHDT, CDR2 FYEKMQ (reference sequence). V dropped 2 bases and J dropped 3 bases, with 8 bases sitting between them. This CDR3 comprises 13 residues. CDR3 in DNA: TGTGCCAGCAGCTTACCGGGAAACTACGAGCAGTACTTC. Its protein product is CASSLPGNYEQYF. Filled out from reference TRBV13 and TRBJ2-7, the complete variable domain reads AAGVIQSPRHLIKEKRETATLKCYPIPRHDTVYWYQQGPGQDPQFLISFYEKMQSDKGSIPDRFSAQQFSDYHSELNMSSLELGDSALYFCASSLPGNYEQYFGPGTRLTVT.